This T cell receptor beta chain was identified in a study of T cell responses to AZD1222 COVID-19 vaccine. The table lists this clone with a count of one. What it binds is unknown. Study-level findings and limits: Clonal diversity was possibly underestimated, and the donors were mostly white British, with more females.

Measured with immunoSEQ multiplex PCR; TCRdb has only the in-frame clones, and not every one. The sample yields approximately 170,000 clones, roughly 93% seen once. The clonotype originates from an adult in good health. Here the sequenced sample was peripheral blood, taken on day 0 of AZD1222 vaccination.

In DNA, the CDR3 is TGTGCCAGCACCTATGGAGGACACGGTGGCTACACCTTC. This codes for CASTYGGHGGYTF. The chain uses TRBV12-3 or TRBV12-4 and TRBJ1-2; tentatively, D is TRBD1 (5 bases). The CDR3 length is 13 residues. Trimming took off 7 bases at V and 7 bases at J, with 16 bases between the two ends.